Following are 29 T cell receptor beta chains from one sample sequenced in a study of T cells in localized non-small cell lung cancer. Assay used: immunoSEQ multiplex PCR; TCRdb lists only in-frame clones, some missing. The sample carries around 30,000 clones, 88% recorded once. The material sequenced was peripheral blood, taken before any cancer treatment. These receptors were taken from a female donor of 60 years or more with stage III squamous cell lung carcinoma.

The J gene is TRBJ2-3, the V gene TRBV5-4; possible D gene TRBD2, 6 bases. CDR1 is SGHNT, CDR2 YYREEE, per germline (reference sequence). Trimming removed 4 bases at V and 3 bases at J, with 15 bases between. The CDR3 sequence is 15 residues long. CDR3 residues: CASSLKTRSTDTQYF. The DNA for the CDR3 is TGTGCCAGCAGCCTCAAGACTAGGTCGACAGATACGCAGTATTTT.

The chain links TRBV7-2 to TRBJ1-6; D is ambiguous. V lost 5 bases, J lost 5 bases, and 10 bases lay in between. Germline loops: CDR1 SGHTA, CDR2 FQGNSA. The CDR3 runs to 14 residues. The CDR3, as DNA: TGTGCCAGCAGCCCCCAACAGAATAATTCACCCCTCCACTTT. This gives the protein CASSPQQNNSPLHF.

This chain links TRBV28 with TRBJ2-2; TRBD2 matches 13 bases. Losses at the gene ends were 6 bases for V and 5 bases for J; bases not matched to a gene: 3. This CDR3 spans 15 amino acids. CDR1 and CDR2 from the germline V gene are MDHEN and SYDVKM. The CDR3 DNA sequence: TGTGCCAGCAGGCCGGGACTAGCGGGGACCGGGGAGCTGTTTTTT. Translating gives CASRPGLAGTGELFF.

This chain joins TRBV11-2 and TRBJ2-7; D is unclear. The V gene lost 5 bases and the J gene lost 4 bases, with 12 bases spanning the gap. The CDR3 sequence is 13 residues long. Per germline, CDR1 SGHAT and CDR2 FQNNGV. CDR3 loop: CASSNHRRYEQYF. The CDR3 nucleotides read TGTGCCAGCAGCAACCATCGTCGGTACGAGCAGTACTTC.

This chain uses TRBV5-1 with TRBJ2-1; 14 nucleotides align to TRBD2. From germline, CDR1 is SGHRS and CDR2 YFSETQ. With 4 bases clipped from V and 5 bases from J, the junction kept 14 bases outside the gene matches. CDR3 length: 19 residues. The CDR3 spells CASSTFFAGTSGSNNEQFF. DNA for the CDR3: TGCGCCAGCAGCACTTTTTTTGCCGGGACTAGCGGGAGTAACAATGAGCAGTTCTTC.

The rearrangement joins TRBV5-1 to TRBJ1-4; TRBD1 is a possible D gene (5 bases). The CDR3 covers 17 residues. Per the germline V gene, CDR1 is SGHRS and CDR2 is YFSETQ. V lost 0 bases and J 0 bases, leaving 12 bases between the germline ends. As DNA, the CDR3 is TGCGCCAGCAGCTTGGAAGGGGCCCTTGCAACTAATGAAAAACTGTTTTTT. Translated, it gives CASSLEGALATNEKLFF.

The chain recombines TRBV7-9 with TRBJ1-1; D perhaps matches TRBD1 (6 bases). Trimming removed 4 bases at V and 10 bases at J, with 13 bases between. Germline loops: CDR1 SEHNR, CDR2 FQNEAQ (reference sequence). The CDR3 covers 12 residues. The DNA for the CDR3 is TGTGCCAGCAGCTACTTGACAGGCTCAGCTTTCTTT. This sequence encodes CASSYLTGSAFF.

This clone came up a few times. The J gene is TRBJ1-1, the V gene TRBV12-5; TRBD1 is a possible D gene (5 bases). The CDR3 has 13 amino acids. The V gene lost 3 bases and the J gene lost 3 bases, with 8 bases spanning the gap. CDR1 and CDR2 (germline): LGHNT, FRNRAP. In nucleotides, the CDR3 is TGTGCTAGTGGTTTTTGGGGGGACACTGAAGCTTTCTTT. Amino acids: CASGFWGDTEAFF.

The V gene is TRBV30, the J gene TRBJ1-1; 11 bases line up with TRBD1. The CDR3 consists of 14 residues. The V gene's germline CDR1 is GTSNPN and CDR2 SVGIG (reference sequence). Unmatched junction bases numbered 2, after V lost 1 base and J lost 4 bases. CDR3 protein: CAWSGTGGITEAFF. The DNA of the CDR3 is TGTGCCTGGAGTGGGACAGGGGGCATCACTGAAGCTTTCTTT.

This CDR3 reads CASSEETGQFF. Here the CDR3 DNA reads TGTGCCAGCAGTGAAGAGACGGGGCAGTTCTTC. The chain carries TRBV2 and TRBJ2-1; D remains unclear. The V end was cut by 1 base, the J end by 12 bases, with 7 bases between. Germline V gene data show CDR1 as SNHLY and CDR2 as FYNNEI. The CDR3 sequence is 11 residues long.

The chain joins TRBV6-5 to TRBJ1-2, with 11 bases aligning to TRBD1. The CDR3 has 15 residues. Germline assignment: CDR1 MNHEY and CDR2 SVGAGI. The V gene end was trimmed by 6 bases and the J gene end by 7 bases; junction bases not matched to a gene: 10. This CDR3 is CASSSPGQGVGGYTF. CDR3 bases: TGTGCCAGCAGCTCCCCGGGACAGGGGGTTGGTGGCTACACCTTC.

The chain uses TRBV7-8 and TRBJ1-4, with D tentatively TRBD1 (6 bases). V was cut by 5 bases and J by 0 bases, with 10 bases left in between. From germline, CDR1 is SGHVS and CDR2 FQNEAQ. The CDR3 spans 15 residues. The CDR3 is CASSLPGATNEKLFF. CDR3 nucleotides: TGTGCCAGCAGCCTCCCAGGGGCAACTAATGAAAAACTGTTTTTT. Full variable domain (rest looked up from reference TRBV7-8 and TRBJ1-4): GAGVSQSPRYKVAKRGQDVALRCDPISGHVSLFWYQQALGQGPEFLTYFQNEAQLDKSGLPSDRFFAERPEGSVSTLKIQRTQQEDSAVYLCASSLPGATNEKLFFGSGTQLSVL.

The chain combines TRBV7-2 with TRBJ2-7; D tentatively fits TRBD1 or TRBD2 (6 bases each). The CDR3 consists of 16 residues. Germline loops: CDR1 SGHTA, CDR2 FQGNSA. V was clipped by 6 bases and J by 6 bases, with 24 bases between them. This CDR3 reads CASRPAQGQGGSEQYF. The CDR3 nucleotides read TGTGCCAGCAGACCAGCTCAGGGGCAGGGAGGATCCGAGCAGTACTTC.

The rearrangement uses TRBV30 and TRBJ2-7, with 9 bases fitting TRBD1. This CDR3 contains 15 residues. Germline V gene lookup returns CDR1 GTSNPN and CDR2 SVGIG (reference sequence). The V gene end was trimmed by 4 bases and the J gene end by 3 bases; junction bases not matched to a gene: 10. The CDR3 DNA follows: TGTGCCTGGAACCCGTTGGGACAGGGTGGCTACGAGCAGTACTTC. This translates into CAWNPLGQGGYEQYF.

The CDR3 sequence: CASSPTSFNEKLFF. The CDR3 nucleotides read TGTGCCAGCTCACCAACGTCCTTTAACGAAAAACTGTTTTTT. The chain has TRBV18 and TRBJ1-4; D gene uncertain. This CDR3 contains 14 residues. Looked up from germline, CDR1 is KGHSH and CDR2 is LQKENI. The germline V and J ends were trimmed by 2 bases and 8 bases, with 12 bases remaining between them.

This chain connects TRBV28 to TRBJ1-4; maybe TRBD1 (5 bases). This CDR3 is built from 15 residues. Trimming pared 1 base from V and 2 bases from J, leaving 8 bases between. Germline V gives CDR1 MDHEN, CDR2 SYDVKM. CDR3 nucleotide sequence: TGTGCCAGCAGTTTATCTGGGGGTACTAATGAAAAACTGTTTTTT. This sequence encodes CASSLSGGTNEKLFF.

The chain is built from TRBV5-1 and TRBJ2-3; no definite D call. Trimming removed 2 bases from V and 0 bases from J, with 1 base in between. CDR3 length: 12 residues. CDR1 and CDR2 from the germline V gene are SGHRS and YFSETQ. DNA of the CDR3: TGCGCCAGCAGCTTTAGCACAGATACGCAGTATTTT. It translates to CASSFSTDTQYF. Full variable domain (remainder filled in from reference TRBV5-1 and TRBJ2-3): KAGVTQTPRYLIKTRGQQVTLSCSPISGHRSVSWYQQTPGQGLQFLFEYFSETQRNKGNFPGRFSGRQFSNSRSEMNVSTLELGDSALYLCASSFSTDTQYFGPGTRLTVL.

The chain carries TRBV18 and TRBJ1-5; D is unresolved. Germline CDR1 reads KGHSH; CDR2 reads LQKENI. Trimming removed 3 bases from V and 4 bases from J, with 7 bases in between. The CDR3 consists of 13 residues. CDR3 in amino acids: CASSPLRNQPQHF. The CDR3 region has the DNA TGTGCCAGCTCACCCCTTAGGAATCAGCCCCAGCATTTT.

The rearrangement links TRBV5-5 to TRBJ1-4, with D tentatively TRBD1 (5 bases). CDR3 length: 14 residues. The germline V gene has CDR1 SGHKS and CDR2 YYEKEE (reference sequence). Between the trimmed V and J ends, which lost 0 bases and 7 bases, there was a span of 10 bases. DNA for the CDR3: TGTGCCAGCAGCTTGGCCGGGGGAAGTGAAAAACTGTTTTTT. It specifies CASSLAGGSEKLFF.

This sequence joins TRBV28 and TRBJ2-7, with D hard to call. The CDR3 runs 13 residues. Trimming stripped 6 bases from V and 4 bases from J, with 13 bases between. Germline V gene lookup returns CDR1 MDHEN and CDR2 SYDVKM. CDR3 nucleotides: TGTGCCAGCAGGACATCGGATGTTTACGAGCAGTACTTC. It is translated as CASRTSDVYEQYF.

This chain uses TRBV2 with TRBJ1-2, with a weak D call TRBD1 (5 bases). The CDR3 runs to 16 residues. The germline CDR1 and CDR2 sequences are SNHLY and FYNNEI. The V end was cut by 4 bases, the J end by 4 bases, with 19 bases between. The CDR3 DNA is TGTGCCAGCAGTGGGGCCGGGGCGGACGGAAGCTATGGCTACACCTTC. Translation gives CASSGAGADGSYGYTF.

The sample holds one count of this clone. J is TRBJ2-7 and V is TRBV10-3; 11 nucleotides match TRBD1. V shed 9 bases and J 4 bases; nucleotides not matched to a gene: 5. The germline CDR1 and CDR2 sequences are ENHRY and SYGVKD. The length of the CDR3 is 13 residues. The CDR3 region is CAMGGTGGYEQYF. CDR3 DNA: TGTGCCATGGGGGGGACAGGGGGTTACGAGCAGTACTTC.

In this sample, this clone turned up a few times. The chain couples TRBV5-6 to TRBJ2-3; D not resolved. The CDR3 has 15 amino acids. Trimming shortened V by 3 bases and J by 2 bases, and 13 bases separated the two germline ends. CDR1 is SGHDT, CDR2 YYEEEE, per germline. CDR3 nucleotides: TGTGCCAGCAGCTCATTCGAGTACTACACAGATACGCAGTATTTT. Protein: CASSSFEYYTDTQYF.

The chain links TRBV7-8 to TRBJ2-3, with D perhaps being TRBD1 or TRBD2 (6 bases each). This CDR3 has 16 residues. Looked up from germline, CDR1 is SGHVS and CDR2 is FQNEAQ. V shed 0 bases and J shed 5 bases, with 15 bases lying between them. CDR3 loop: CASSLAGGIFGDTQYF. CDR3 DNA: TGTGCCAGCAGCTTAGCGGGGGGCATTTTTGGAGATACGCAGTATTTT.

The gene calls are TRBV6-1 and TRBJ2-2; no definite D call. The CDR3 covers 15 residues. Per germline, CDR1 MNHNS and CDR2 SASEGT. Trimming shortened V by 4 bases and J by 1 base, and 10 bases separated the two germline ends. The DNA of the CDR3 is TGTGCCAGCAGTGGGTGGACGCGGAACACCGGGGAGCTGTTTTTT. Translation: CASSGWTRNTGELFF.

The chain uses TRBV4-3 and TRBJ2-1; the match to TRBD2 covers 9 bases. V gave up 0 bases and J gave up 8 bases; unmatched junction bases: 8. Germline CDR1 LGHNA, CDR2 YSLEER. The CDR3 has 16 residues. The DNA of the CDR3 is TGCGCCAGCAGCCAAGAACCCGCGGGGGGGCAGGATGAGCAGTTCTTC. Its translation is CASSQEPAGGQDEQFF.

This clone was counted a few times. The rearrangement uses TRBV30 and TRBJ2-7; D remains ambiguous. Trimming pared 1 base from V and 7 bases from J, leaving 14 bases between. From germline, CDR1 is GTSNPN and CDR2 SVGIG (reference sequence). The CDR3 sequence is 13 residues long. The CDR3 sequence: CAWSGQVQTEQYF. The CDR3 DNA sequence: TGTGCCTGGAGTGGTCAAGTCCAAACGGAGCAGTACTTC.

The V and J genes are TRBV5-6 and TRBJ1-1, with D hard to call. The CDR3 contains 13 residues. V lost 3 bases, J lost 1 base, and 7 bases lay in between. CDR1 and CDR2 (germline): SGHDT, YYEEEE. The CDR3 nucleotides read TGTGCCAGCAGCTCCGCAACGAACACTGAAGCTTTCTTT. Translated, it gives CASSSATNTEAFF.

The chain is built from TRBV29-1 and TRBJ2-5, with D possibly TRBD2 on 6 matching bases. Germline CDR1 is SQVTM and CDR2 is ANQGSEA. The CDR3 covers 14 residues. The V and J ends lost 5 bases and 4 bases respectively, with 17 bases between them. In DNA form, the CDR3 reads TGCAGCGTTTTCGGGTTGTGGGACTTAGAGACCCAGTACTTC. Translated, it gives CSVFGLWDLETQYF.